Reported below is one T cell receptor (beta chain). The sample originates from a study of blood T cell repertoires in COVID-19. Study in general: From T cells, B-cell-depleted T cells, or PBMCs came the material, which was cDNA or gDNA.

The assay was immunoSEQ multiplex PCR, and TCRdb's table has in-frame clones only and misses some. Of around 370,000 clones listed, around 86% are singletons. Germline CDR1 is SEHNR and CDR2 is FQNEAQ (reference sequence). V lost 3 bases and J 0 bases, leaving 4 bases between the germline ends. This CDR3 region has 13 residues. Sequenced input: peripheral blood. This sequence originates from a woman in her forties or fifties with COVID-19, enrolled during active disease. The chain is built from TRBV7-9 and TRBJ2-3; D gene ambiguous. Here the CDR3 reads CASSLGSTDTQYF. CDR3 nucleotide sequence: TGTGCCAGCAGCTTGGGCAGCACAGATACGCAGTATTTT. Together with reference TRBV7-9 and TRBJ2-3, the CDR3 gives the full variable domain: DTGVSQNPRHKITKRGQNVTFRCDPISEHNRLYWYRQTLGQGPEFLTYFQNEAQLEKSRLLSDRFSAERPKGSFSTLEIQRTEQGDSAMYLCASSLGSTDTQYFGPGTRLTVL.